The 6 T cell receptor beta chains listed next were all sequenced from one sample in a study of T cells in Graves' hyperthyroidism and ophthalmopathy. RNA transcripts provided the source from which TCR beta CDR3 regions were amplified. During a first-round RT-PCR of the TCR CDR3, the HTBI primer set was used. Using its own MiXCR run on the multiplex PCR reads, TCRdb lists one record per CDR3 protein. The sample holds about 320,000 distinct CDR3 sequences, roughly 17% seen once. Sequenced sample: blood. All receptors derive from a man aged 25 to 45 with Graves' hyperthyroidism.

The chain employs TRBV7-3 and TRBJ2-1; D is perhaps TRBD2 (6 bases). Germline V gives CDR1 SGHTA, CDR2 FQGTGA. The CDR3 consists of 15 residues. The V end was cut by 2 bases, the J end by 6 bases, with 14 bases between. CDR3 loop: CASSLVGGGPNEQFF. CDR3 bases: TGTGCCAGCAGCTTAGTGGGAGGAGGGCCCAATGAGCAGTTCTTC.

This clonotype showed up many times. The chain has TRBV3-1 and TRBJ2-6; D is undetermined. The CDR3 runs to 15 residues. Trimming took 1 base from V and 0 from J, leaving 4 bases between them. Germline CDR1 is LGHDT and CDR2 is YNNKEL (reference sequence). CDR3 sequence reads: CASSQGISGANVLTF. The CDR3 bases are TGTGCCAGCAGCCAAGGGATCTCTGGGGCCAACGTCCTGACTTTC.

The V and J genes are TRBV13 and TRBJ2-7, with D maybe TRBD1 (6 bases). Germline CDR1 is PRHDT and CDR2 is FYEKMQ (reference sequence). Trimming removed 4 bases at V and 5 bases at J, with 15 bases between. The CDR3 has 14 amino acids. CDR3: CASSSPMTGDEQYF. Written as DNA, the CDR3 is TGTGCCAGCAGCTCGCCTATGACAGGTGACGAGCAGTACTTC.

This clonotype was observed a few times. The chain combines TRBV5-1 with TRBJ1-2, with no clear D. This CDR3 comprises 15 residues. CDR1 SGHRS and CDR2 YFSETQ come from the germline V gene. V dropped 3 bases and J dropped 7 bases, with 19 bases sitting between them. CDR3 nucleotide sequence: TGCGCCAGCAGCTCGGCAGACCCACTGCCGCGTGGCTACACCTTC. Its translation is CASSSADPLPRGYTF.

This clonotype was recorded a few times. The genes are TRBV9 and TRBJ2-7; TRBD1 aligns across 10 bases. Germline V lookup: CDR1 SGDLS, CDR2 YYNGEE. The junction had 5 bases not matched to a gene; V was cut back by 7 bases and J by 7 bases. CDR3 length: 12 amino acids. The CDR3 loop is CASGRTGGEQYF. CDR3 DNA sequence: TGTGCCAGCGGAAGGACAGGGGGTGAGCAGTACTTC. Variable domain in full (rest from reference TRBV9 and TRBJ2-7): DSGVTQTPKHLITATGQRVTLRCSPRSGDLSVYWYQQSLDQGLQFLIQYYNGEERAKGNILERFSAQQFPDLHSELNLSSLELGDSALYFCASGRTGGEQYFGPGTRLTVT.

This clonotype was observed at least ten times. This rearrangement joins TRBV28 to TRBJ2-7, with a possible D match to TRBD2 (5 bases). The CDR3 loop spans 11 amino acids. V was cut by 6 bases and J by 5 bases, with 8 bases left in between. Per the germline V gene, CDR1 is MDHEN and CDR2 is SYDVKM. In nucleotides, the CDR3 is TGTGCCAGCAGGCTAGCCGACGAGCAGTACTTC. Residues: CASRLADEQYF.